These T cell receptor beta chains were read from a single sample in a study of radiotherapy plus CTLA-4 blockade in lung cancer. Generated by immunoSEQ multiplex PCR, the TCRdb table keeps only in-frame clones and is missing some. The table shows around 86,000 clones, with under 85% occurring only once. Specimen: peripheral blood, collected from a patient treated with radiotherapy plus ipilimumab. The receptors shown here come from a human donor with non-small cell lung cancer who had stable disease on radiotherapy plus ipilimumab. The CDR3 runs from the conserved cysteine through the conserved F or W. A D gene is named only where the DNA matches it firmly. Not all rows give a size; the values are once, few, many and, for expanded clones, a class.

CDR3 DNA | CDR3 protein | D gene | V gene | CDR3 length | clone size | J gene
TGTGCCAGCAGTCCCAGACCCCCCAATCAGCCCCAGCATTTT | CASSPRPPNQPQHF | . | TRBV28 | 14 | once | TRBJ1-5
TGTGCCAGCAGCCTATCCCCTCCGGGGCAGGGGGCAAGGGTCAATGAGCAGTTCTTC | CASSLSPPGQGARVNEQFF | TRBD1 | TRBV9 | 19 | once | TRBJ2-1
TGTGCCAGCAGCCCAAGAGGTAGTTTGAATAGCGGGAGTACGCAGTATTTT | CASSPRGSLNSGSTQYF | TRBD2 | TRBV7-2 | 17 | . | TRBJ2-3
TGTGCCAGCGGGCCGGAGACCTGGGATACGCAGTATTTT | CASGPETWDTQYF | . | TRBV7-2 | 13 | . | TRBJ2-3
TGTGCCAGCAGGCCATCGACAGGGAGCACTGAAGCTTTCTTT | CASRPSTGSTEAFF | TRBD1 | TRBV7-2 | 14 | once | TRBJ1-1
TGTGCCAGCAGCTGGTTAGGGAGCGAGTCCTACAATGAGCAGTTCTTC | CASSWLGSESYNEQFF | . | TRBV7-3 | 16 | . | TRBJ2-1
TGTGCCAGTAGCTACGGGGGCTCCTACGAGCAGTACTTC | CASSYGGSYEQYF | . | TRBV19 | 13 | . | TRBJ2-7
TGTGCCAGCAGGACCAACAGACAACGGTACAATGAGCAGTTCTTC | CASRTNRQRYNEQFF | . | TRBV2 | 15 | . | TRBJ2-1
TGTGCCACAATCCTGACAGGGAGTGATAATTCACCCCTCCACTTT | CATILTGSDNSPLHF | TRBD1 | TRBV30 | 15 | . | TRBJ1-6
TGTGCCAGCAGTCCTATGGGGGGGACAGGGAACACAGATACGCAGTATTTT | CASSPMGGTGNTDTQYF | TRBD1 | TRBV27 | 17 | . | TRBJ2-3
TGTGCCAGCAGTGTTCAACAGGGGAACTATGGCTACACCTTC | CASSVQQGNYGYTF | TRBD1 | TRBV6-8 | 14 | . | TRBJ1-2
TGCGCCAGCAGTGAGTCCCTCTTAGACAGACAGAACCCTAACTATGGCTACACCTTC | CASSESLLDRQNPNYGYTF | . | TRBV10-1 | 19 | once | TRBJ1-2
TGTGCCAGCAGTGATAGCGGTCGCTCCTACGAGCAGTACTTC | CASSDSGRSYEQYF | . | TRBV6-1 | 14 | . | TRBJ2-7
TGTGCCAGCAGCGTAGGCTCAGGGCTACCCCCCGAGCAGTACTTC | CASSVGSGLPPEQYF | . | TRBV9 | 15 | . | TRBJ2-7
TGTGCCATCAGCGGGACAGGGGGCGGCGAGCAGTACTTC | CAISGTGGGEQYF | TRBD1 | TRBV10-3 | 13 | few | TRBJ2-7
TGCGCCAGCAGCTTGGCGGGACAGATGAACACTGAAGCTTTCTTT | CASSLAGQMNTEAFF | TRBD1 | TRBV5-1 | 15 | . | TRBJ1-1
TGTGCCAGCAGTTACCAGCGGGGGGGCCAAGAGACCCAGTACTTC | CASSYQRGGQETQYF | TRBD2 | TRBV6-5 | 15 | few | TRBJ2-5
TGTGCCAGCAGCCCACCCTCCAGGGGCCCCTACGAGCAGTACTTC | CASSPPSRGPYEQYF | . | TRBV6-5 | 15 | . | TRBJ2-7
TGTGCCAGCTCACCAACAGGTGTCGAGCAGTACTTC | CASSPTGVEQYF | . | TRBV18 | 12 | few | TRBJ2-7
TGCAGCGTTGAAGGGGGAACCGGTTACAATGAGCAGTTCTTC | CSVEGGTGYNEQFF | . | TRBV29-1 | 14 | . | TRBJ2-1
TGTGCCAGCAGCAGGACTAGCGGGGGTGGGCAGTTCTTC | CASSRTSGGGQFF | TRBD2 | TRBV2 | 13 | . | TRBJ2-1
TGTGCCAGCAGTCCTTGGACTAGCCTCTACGAGCAGTACTTC | CASSPWTSLYEQYF | TRBD2 | TRBV27 | 14 | . | TRBJ2-7
TGTGCCAGCTCACCCGGACAGGGGGGAGTGTCTAATGAAAAACTGTTTTTT | CASSPGQGGVSNEKLFF | TRBD1 | TRBV18 | 17 | . | TRBJ1-4
TGTGCCAGCCTGGACAGGGTGAATCAGCCCCAGCATTTT | CASLDRVNQPQHF | TRBD1 | TRBV19 | 13 | . | TRBJ1-5
TGTGCCAGCGGGAGGGCAGGGAGGAATGAAAAACTGTTTTTT | CASGRAGRNEKLFF | . | TRBV6-1 | 14 | . | TRBJ1-4
TGCGCCAGCAGTGAGTCGGGGACTAGCGAAGCAGATACGCAGTATTTT | CASSESGTSEADTQYF | TRBD2 | TRBV10-1 | 16 | . | TRBJ2-3
TGTGCCAGCAGTTTAATCGATACCGGGGAGCTGTTTTTT | CASSLIDTGELFF | . | TRBV28 | 13 | . | TRBJ2-2
TGCAGCGTTACCCAGGGCAGCAATCAGCCCCAGCATTTT | CSVTQGSNQPQHF | . | TRBV29-1 | 13 | once | TRBJ1-5
TGCGCCAGCAGCCCCGGAGCTACTGGAGGGGGGACCCAGTACTTC | CASSPGATGGGTQYF | . | TRBV5-1 | 15 | . | TRBJ2-5
TGCGCCAGCAGCTTATCGGGGCCGAGTTACAATGAGCAGTTCTTC | CASSLSGPSYNEQFF | . | TRBV5-1 | 15 | . | TRBJ2-1
TGTGCCTGGAGTGTACGGTCAGGGCAGATTACTCAGCCCCAGCATTTT | CAWSVRSGQITQPQHF | . | TRBV30 | 16 | . | TRBJ1-5
TGTGCCAGCAGCCCCCGAGCGGGAGAAGGGGGAGATACGCAGTATTTT | CASSPRAGEGGDTQYF | TRBD2 | TRBV9 | 16 | . | TRBJ2-3
TGTGCCAGCAGCCAATCGGGGGGGTCTGGAAACATTCAGTACTTC | CASSQSGGSGNIQYF | TRBD2 | TRBV16 | 15 | . | TRBJ2-4
TGCGCCAGCAGCACCGAACTCCTAGCGGGAGATTACAATGAGCAGTTCTTC | CASSTELLAGDYNEQFF | TRBD2 | TRBV5-1 | 17 | . | TRBJ2-1
TGTGCCAGCAGCCCCGGACTAGCGGGGGGCGATGAGCAGTTCTTC | CASSPGLAGGDEQFF | TRBD2 | TRBV11-3 | 15 | . | TRBJ2-1
TGTGCCAGCAGTTTATCCTTTGCCATTACTGCCTCCTACAATGAGCAGTTCTTC | CASSLSFAITASYNEQFF | . | TRBV28 | 18 | . | TRBJ2-1
TGTGCCAGCAGTGAATCCGGCCGGATTTACTATGGCTACACCTTC | CASSESGRIYYGYTF | . | TRBV6-1 | 15 | . | TRBJ1-2
TGTGCCAGCAGTGATTATACAGGGGGGTACGAGCAGTACTTC | CASSDYTGGYEQYF | TRBD1 | TRBV6-1 | 14 | few | TRBJ2-7
TGTGCCAGCAGTTCCGGCAGTGAAGCTTTCTTT | CASSSGSEAFF | . | TRBV28 | 11 | . | TRBJ1-1
TGTGCCAGCAGTTTATATGGGTCATCTAATGAAAAACTGTTTTTT | CASSLYGSSNEKLFF | . | TRBV28 | 15 | . | TRBJ1-4
TGTGCCAGCAGCTTAGGTCAGGGGGACACTGAAGCTTTCTTT | CASSLGQGDTEAFF | TRBD1 | TRBV7-9 | 14 | few | TRBJ1-1
TGTGCCAGCAGCCCGGCAGACTATGGCTACACCTTC | CASSPADYGYTF | . | TRBV7-9 | 12 | . | TRBJ1-2
TGTGCCAGCAGTTTGTGGGGGGCGCGCACCGGGGAGCTGTTTTTT | CASSLWGARTGELFF | . | TRBV27 | 15 | . | TRBJ2-2
TGTGCCTGGAGTAAACAGGGGAACACTGAAGCTTTCTTT | CAWSKQGNTEAFF | . | TRBV30 | 13 | . | TRBJ1-1
TGTGCCAGCAGTTTATTCGGGGGGCGCAATCAGCCCCAGCATTTT | CASSLFGGRNQPQHF | . | TRBV28 | 15 | . | TRBJ1-5
TGTGCCAGCAGCCCGACCGGGAGAAACACTGAAGCTTTCTTT | CASSPTGRNTEAFF | . | TRBV5-4 | 14 | . | TRBJ1-1
TGTGCCAGCAGTTTCCGGGGAGGGACCCAGTACTTC | CASSFRGGTQYF | . | TRBV28 | 12 | . | TRBJ2-5
TGTGCCAGCAGAATTGGACAGGGAGAGTACTTC | CASRIGQGEYF | TRBD1 | TRBV6-1 | 11 | . | TRBJ2-4
TGCGCCAGCAGCGACCGGGACAGGGCACGTCCTGGGGCCAACGTCCTGACTTTC | CASSDRDRARPGANVLTF | TRBD1 | TRBV5-1 | 18 | . | TRBJ2-6
TGTGCCATCAGTCCCGGGACTAGCGGGGGGGGGTTCTTC | CAISPGTSGGGFF | TRBD2 | TRBV10-3 | 13 | . | TRBJ2-1
TGTGCCAGCAGTTTCTCGGTCGGGCCCCAGCATTTT | CASSFSVGPQHF | . | TRBV28 | 12 | few | TRBJ1-5
TGTGCCAGCCATAAGCTGGGGGTGACTGAAGCTTTCTTT | CASHKLGVTEAFF | . | TRBV6-6 | 13 | . | TRBJ1-1
TGTGCCAGCAGAGCCCAAGAGGAGGTGGCAAGGACAGATACGCAGTATTTT | CASRAQEEVARTDTQYF | . | TRBV5-4 | 17 | . | TRBJ2-3
TGTGCCAGCTCACCACTCCCACAAGGTGCCACCATATATTTT | CASSPLPQGATIYF | . | TRBV18 | 14 | once | TRBJ1-3